The clone carrying this T cell receptor (beta chain) was counted ten times or more. The sample originates from a study of CD8 T cells in ankylosing spondylitis. TCRdb redid the calling of the 5' RACE reads with MiXCR, one entry per CDR3 protein. The table lists 150,000 to 200,000 distinct CDR3 sequences, 11% of them singletons, with almost 30% in the top ten. This CDR3 region has 16 residues. J gave up 7 bases and V 0 bases, and 8 bases lay outside the gene matches. CDR1 MNHEY and CDR2 SMNVEV come from the germline V gene (reference sequence). Sequenced material: blood, either unsorted or a sorted T cell fraction (not recorded which). This chain connects TRBV27 to TRBJ1-4; 7 bases map to TRBD1. The TCR sequence derives from a male donor with ankylosing spondylitis or in good health (not recorded which). Written as DNA, the CDR3 is TGTGCCAGCAGTTTATCGTTTAGACAGGGCGGTGAAAAACTGTTTTTT. The encoded protein is CASSLSFRQGGEKLFF.